A selection of T cell receptor beta chains follows, all from one sample in a study of CD8 T cells in Susac syndrome. TCRdb passed the immunoSEQ multiplex PCR reads through MiXCR, listing each CDR3 protein once. The table shows about 190,000 distinct CDR3 sequences, with nearly 97% occurring only once. Sequencing was done on a sample of CD4+ T cells from PBMCs. The source is a human donor with Susac syndrome. Each CDR3 is given with its conserved first and last residue. D genes are given only for firm matches. Rows may omit the clone size; those that give it use once, few, many or a size class.

V gene	clone size	D gene	J gene	CDR3 protein	CDR3 DNA
TRBV7-7	NA	NA	TRBJ1-1	CASSLVLGMNTEAFF	TGTGCCAGCAGCTTAGTACTGGGGATGAACACTGAAGCTTTCTTT
TRBV6-2/TRBV6-3	NA	TRBD2	TRBJ2-5	CASRTLAGGTETQYF	TGTGCCAGCAGGACCTTAGCGGGGGGGACGGAGACCCAGTACTTC
TRBV7-8	NA	TRBD1	TRBJ2-1	CASSSGTEGQGVQFF	TGTGCCAGCAGCTCGGGGACAGAGGGCCAAGGAGTGCAGTTCTTC
TRBV12-3/TRBV12-4	NA	NA	TRBJ1-2	CASSYHRGYGYTF	TGTGCCAGCAGCTATCATAGGGGTTACGGCTACACCTTC
TRBV2	NA	NA	TRBJ2-7	CASSESRERTQYF	TGTGCCAGCAGTGAATCGAGGGAGAGAACGCAGTACTTC
TRBV15	NA	TRBD1	TRBJ1-5	CATADRVNQPQHF	TGTGCCACCGCGGACAGGGTTAATCAGCCCCAGCATTTT
TRBV30	NA	NA	TRBJ2-7	CAWSVSRGWSYEQYF	TGTGCCTGGAGTGTATCGAGGGGCTGGTCGTACGAGCAGTACTTC
TRBV7-2	NA	NA	TRBJ2-7	CASSLVGQGMGQYF	TGTGCCAGCAGCTTAGTCGGCCAGGGAATGGGGCAGTACTTC
TRBV18	NA	NA	TRBJ1-6	CASSPLPLNSPLHF	TGTGCCAGCTCACCACTGCCTCTTAATTCACCCCTCCACTTT
TRBV6-5	NA	TRBD1	TRBJ1-1	CASSYLRTGGEGRGAFF	TGTGCCAGCAGTTATCTCCGGACAGGGGGAGAGGGGAGGGGAGCTTTCTTT
TRBV27	NA	NA	TRBJ2-5	CASSTNGIHQETQYF	TGTGCCAGCAGTACGAACGGGATACACCAAGAGACCCAGTACTTC
TRBV27	NA	TRBD2	TRBJ2-7	CASSLSRGNYEQYF	TGTGCCAGCAGTTTATCGCGGGGGAACTACGAGCAGTACTTC
TRBV28	NA	NA	TRBJ2-7	CASSLRSGGGLSYEQYF	TGTGCCAGCAGTTTACGTTCTGGCGGGGGCCTGTCTTACGAGCAGTACTTC
TRBV18	NA	NA	TRBJ2-3	CASSPVRIGSTDTQYF	TGTGCCAGCTCACCAGTGAGAATCGGGAGCACAGATACGCAGTATTTT
TRBV19	few	TRBD1	TRBJ1-1	CASSTQGGTEAFF	TGTGCCAGTAGTACACAGGGGGGCACTGAAGCTTTCTTT
TRBV20-1	NA	NA	TRBJ2-2	CSARRRFGTGELFF	TGCAGTGCTAGGCGCAGGTTTGGCACCGGGGAGCTGTTTTTT
TRBV29-1	NA	NA	TRBJ2-1	CSVMQISYNEQFF	TGCAGCGTAATGCAGATCTCCTACAATGAGCAGTTCTTC
TRBV12-3/TRBV12-4	NA	NA	TRBJ1-6	CASSLTGPGDSPLHF	TGTGCCAGCAGTTTAACTGGTCCTGGGGATTCACCCCTCCACTTT
TRBV30	NA	TRBD1	TRBJ1-5	CAWSVWDRDDQPQHF	TGTGCCTGGAGTGTATGGGACAGGGATGATCAGCCCCAGCATTTT
TRBV6-5	once	TRBD1	TRBJ1-6	CASSGTDSPLHF	TGTGCCAGTTCCGGGACAGATTCACCCCTCCACTTT
TRBV19	once	NA	TRBJ1-1	CASRIGGETEAFF	TGTGCCAGTAGAATCGGGGGTGAGACTGAAGCTTTCTTT
TRBV12-3/TRBV12-4	NA	NA	TRBJ1-3	CASGRGAGNTIYF	TGTGCCAGCGGGAGGGGGGCTGGAAACACCATATATTTT
TRBV7-2	NA	TRBD2	TRBJ2-5	CASSVRTSGGGTQYF	TGTGCCAGCAGCGTCCGGACTAGCGGGGGTGGGACCCAGTACTTC
TRBV28	once	TRBD1	TRBJ2-7	CASSLAQGAGSYEQYF	TGTGCCAGCAGTTTAGCACAGGGGGCAGGATCCTACGAGCAGTACTTC
TRBV5-6	NA	NA	TRBJ2-2	CASSPHFGPNTGELFF	TGTGCCAGCAGCCCCCATTTTGGGCCGAACACCGGGGAGCTGTTTTTT
TRBV5-4	NA	TRBD1	TRBJ2-5	CASSLPGGVGETQYF	TGTGCCAGCAGCTTGCCAGGGGGCGTAGGGGAGACCCAGTACTTC
TRBV19	few	NA	TRBJ2-5	CASSPNQETQYF	TGTGCCAGTAGTCCAAACCAAGAGACCCAGTACTTC
TRBV19	once	NA	TRBJ2-3	CASSIVGTGRPDTQYF	TGTGCCAGTAGTATAGTGGGCACAGGGAGGCCAGATACGCAGTATTTT
TRBV2	few	TRBD2	TRBJ2-3	CASSRGGSTDTQYF	TGTGCCAGCAGTCGCGGGGGTAGCACAGATACGCAGTATTTT
TRBV6-6	NA	NA	TRBJ2-5	CASSGFTGRETQYF	TGTGCCAGCAGTGGATTCACAGGGCGCGAGACCCAGTACTTC
TRBV19	NA	NA	TRBJ2-2	CASKETHSTGELFF	TGTGCCAGTAAAGAGACACACTCCACCGGGGAGCTGTTTTTT
TRBV30	NA	NA	TRBJ1-2	CAWDRNYGYTF	TGTGCCTGGGACAGGAACTATGGCTACACCTTC
TRBV20-1	NA	NA	TRBJ2-7	CSARDRRAGYEQYF	TGCAGTGCTAGAGATCGCAGGGCGGGTTACGAGCAGTACTTC
TRBV12-3/TRBV12-4	NA	TRBD1	TRBJ2-1	CASSLVQGSNEQFF	TGTGCCAGCAGTTTAGTACAGGGGAGCAATGAGCAGTTCTTC
TRBV12-3/TRBV12-4	NA	TRBD2	TRBJ2-7	CASSSPTSGGSEQYF	TGTGCCAGCAGTTCCCCGACTAGCGGGGGCAGTGAGCAGTACTTC
TRBV6-5	NA	TRBD1	TRBJ2-3	CASRTGTGSHTQYF	TGTGCCAGCAGAACCGGGACAGGGAGTCATACGCAGTATTTT
TRBV4-1	NA	TRBD2	TRBJ2-1	CASSQVGGSSYNEQFF	TGCGCCAGCAGCCAAGTTGGCGGGAGCTCCTACAATGAGCAGTTCTTC
TRBV7-2	once	NA	TRBJ2-7	CASSISRYEQYF	TGTGCCAGCAGCATCAGCCGGTACGAGCAGTACTTC
TRBV20-1	once	NA	TRBJ1-5	CSARVASGPQHF	TGCAGTGCTAGAGTGGCGTCTGGGCCCCAGCATTTT
TRBV5-5	NA	NA	TRBJ1-6	CASSLEDLSRSPLHF	TGTGCCAGCAGCTTGGAGGACCTATCCAGGTCACCCCTCCACTTT
TRBV12-3/TRBV12-4	NA	NA	TRBJ1-1	CASIRGGPMDNTEAFF	TGTGCCAGCATTCGAGGGGGGCCGATGGATAACACTGAAGCTTTCTTT
TRBV30	NA	TRBD1	TRBJ2-7	CAWRPGDREAGQYF	TGTGCCTGGAGACCCGGGGACAGGGAGGCCGGGCAGTACTTC
TRBV19	NA	TRBD1	TRBJ2-7	CATRGRGQGAHEQYF	TGTGCCACCCGCGGTAGGGGACAGGGCGCCCACGAGCAGTACTTC
TRBV20-1	NA	NA	TRBJ1-6	CSAGDNSSYNSPLHF	TGCAGTGCAGGGGACAACAGCTCCTATAATTCACCCCTCCACTTT
TRBV4-3	NA	TRBD2	TRBJ2-4	CASSSGGKNIQYF	TGCGCCAGCAGTAGCGGGGGGAAAAACATTCAGTACTTC
TRBV4-2	NA	TRBD2	TRBJ2-5	CASSSIAGGSGVRGETQYF	TGTGCCAGCAGCTCGATAGCGGGGGGCAGTGGAGTCCGCGGGGAGACCCAGTACTTC